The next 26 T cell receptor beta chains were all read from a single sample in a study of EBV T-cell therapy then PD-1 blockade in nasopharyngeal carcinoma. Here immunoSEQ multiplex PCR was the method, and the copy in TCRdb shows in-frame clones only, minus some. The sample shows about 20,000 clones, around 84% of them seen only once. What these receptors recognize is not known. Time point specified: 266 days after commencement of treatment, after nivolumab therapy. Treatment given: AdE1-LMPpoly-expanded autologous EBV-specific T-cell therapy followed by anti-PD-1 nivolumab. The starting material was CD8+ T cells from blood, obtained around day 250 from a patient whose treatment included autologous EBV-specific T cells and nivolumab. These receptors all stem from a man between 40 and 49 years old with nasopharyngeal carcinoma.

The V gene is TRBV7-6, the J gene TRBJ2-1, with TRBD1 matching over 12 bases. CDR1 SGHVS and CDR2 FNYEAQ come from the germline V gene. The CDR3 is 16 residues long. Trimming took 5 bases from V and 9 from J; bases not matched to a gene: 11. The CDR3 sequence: CASSPRSGTGGGEQFF. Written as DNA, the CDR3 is TGTGCCAGCAGCCCCCGGAGCGGGACAGGGGGCGGTGAGCAGTTCTTC.

CDR3 amino acids: CASSSPQGANTEAFF. The CDR3 DNA follows: TGTGCCAGCAGCTCCCCACAGGGCGCGAACACTGAAGCTTTCTTT. The V call is TRBV13, the J call TRBJ1-1; a weak D match, TRBD1 (6 bases). Per germline, CDR1 PRHDT and CDR2 FYEKMQ (reference sequence). This CDR3 spans 15 amino acids. Deletions cut 4 bases from V and 1 base from J, with 13 bases between.

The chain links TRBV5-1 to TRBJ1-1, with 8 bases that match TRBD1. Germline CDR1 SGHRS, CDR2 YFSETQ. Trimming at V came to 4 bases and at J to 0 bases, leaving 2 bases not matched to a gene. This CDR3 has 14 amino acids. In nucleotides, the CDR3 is TGCGCCAGCAGCCCGGGACAGGTGAACACTGAAGCTTTCTTT. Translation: CASSPGQVNTEAFF.

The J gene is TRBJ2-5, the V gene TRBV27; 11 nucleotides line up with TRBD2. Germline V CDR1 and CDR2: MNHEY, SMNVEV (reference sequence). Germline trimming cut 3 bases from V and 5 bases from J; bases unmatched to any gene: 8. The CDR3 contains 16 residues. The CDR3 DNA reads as TGTGCCAGCAGTTTGACTAGCGGGGAACTCCCCGAGACCCAGTACTTC. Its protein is CASSLTSGELPETQYF.

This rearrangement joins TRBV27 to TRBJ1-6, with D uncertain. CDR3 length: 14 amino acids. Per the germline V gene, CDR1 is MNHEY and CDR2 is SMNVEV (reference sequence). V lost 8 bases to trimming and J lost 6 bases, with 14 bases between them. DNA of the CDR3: TGTGCCAGCGTTTCGGGTTTTTCTAATTCACCCCTCCACTTT. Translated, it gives CASVSGFSNSPLHF.

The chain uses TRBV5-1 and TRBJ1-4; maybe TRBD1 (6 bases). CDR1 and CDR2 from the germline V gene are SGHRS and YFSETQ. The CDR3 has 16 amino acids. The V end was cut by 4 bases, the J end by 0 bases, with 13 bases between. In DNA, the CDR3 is TGCGCCAGCAGCGGTACAGGGCCTGCAACTAATGAAAAACTGTTTTTT. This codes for CASSGTGPATNEKLFF. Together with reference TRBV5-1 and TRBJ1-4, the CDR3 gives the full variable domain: KAGVTQTPRYLIKTRGQQVTLSCSPISGHRSVSWYQQTPGQGLQFLFEYFSETQRNKGNFPGRFSGRQFSNSRSEMNVSTLELGDSALYLCASSGTGPATNEKLFFGSGTQLSVL.

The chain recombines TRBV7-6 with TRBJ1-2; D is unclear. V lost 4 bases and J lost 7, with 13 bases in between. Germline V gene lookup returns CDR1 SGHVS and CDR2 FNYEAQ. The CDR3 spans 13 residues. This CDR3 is CASSSAEVGGYTF. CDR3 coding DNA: TGTGCCAGCAGCTCGGCGGAGGTCGGTGGCTACACCTTC.

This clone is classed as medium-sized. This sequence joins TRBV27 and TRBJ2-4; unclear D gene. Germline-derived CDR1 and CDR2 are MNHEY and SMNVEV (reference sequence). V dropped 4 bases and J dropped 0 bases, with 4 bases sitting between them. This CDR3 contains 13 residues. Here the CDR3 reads CASSSLAKNIQYF. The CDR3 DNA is TGTGCCAGCAGTTCTTTAGCCAAAAACATTCAGTACTTC.

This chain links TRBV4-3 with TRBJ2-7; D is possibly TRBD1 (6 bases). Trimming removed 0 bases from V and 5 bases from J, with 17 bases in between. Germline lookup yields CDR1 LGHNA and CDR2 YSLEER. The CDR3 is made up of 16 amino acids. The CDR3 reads CASSQEPVTGIDEQYF. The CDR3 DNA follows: TGCGCCAGCAGCCAAGAGCCCGTAACAGGGATCGACGAGCAGTACTTC.

Here the CDR3 DNA reads TGCAGCGTTGAAGATCGGGGGGCTCTTAGGGGAGTCGACACTGAAGCTTTCTTT. The encoded protein is CSVEDRGALRGVDTEAFF. The chain joins TRBV29-1 to TRBJ1-1; possible D gene TRBD1, 6 bases. The CDR3 has 18 amino acids. Germline V gives CDR1 SQVTM, CDR2 ANQGSEA. Trimming took off 0 bases at V and 3 bases at J, with 23 bases between the two ends.

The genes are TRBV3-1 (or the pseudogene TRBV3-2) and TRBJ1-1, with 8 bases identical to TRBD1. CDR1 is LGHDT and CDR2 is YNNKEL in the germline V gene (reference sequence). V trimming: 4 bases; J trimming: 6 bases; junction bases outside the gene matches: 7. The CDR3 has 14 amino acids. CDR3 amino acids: CASSLTRGLAEAFF. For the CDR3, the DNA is TGTGCCAGCAGCCTTACCAGGGGGCTCGCTGAAGCTTTCTTT.

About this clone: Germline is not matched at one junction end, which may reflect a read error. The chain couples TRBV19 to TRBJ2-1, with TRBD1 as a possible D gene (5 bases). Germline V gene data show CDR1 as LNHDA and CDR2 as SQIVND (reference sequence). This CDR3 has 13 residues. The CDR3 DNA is TGTGCCAGTAGTACCATGTGGGGCAGTATCGTGCTCTTC. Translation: CASSTMWGSIVLF.

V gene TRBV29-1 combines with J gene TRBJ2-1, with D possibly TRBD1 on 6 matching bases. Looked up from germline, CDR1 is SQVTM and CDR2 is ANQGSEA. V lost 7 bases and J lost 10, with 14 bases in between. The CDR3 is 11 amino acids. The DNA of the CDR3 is TGCAGCGCGACGGCAGGGGAAGAGCAGTTCTTC. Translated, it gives CSATAGEEQFF.

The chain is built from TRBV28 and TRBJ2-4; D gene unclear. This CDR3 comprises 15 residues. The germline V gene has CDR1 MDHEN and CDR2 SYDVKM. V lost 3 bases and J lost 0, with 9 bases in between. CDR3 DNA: TGTGCCAGCAGTTTTAGACAACTAGCCAAAAACATTCAGTACTTC. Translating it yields CASSFRQLAKNIQYF. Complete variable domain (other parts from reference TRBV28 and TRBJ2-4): DVKVTQSSRYLVKRTGEKVFLECVQDMDHENMFWYRQDPGLGLRLIYFSYDVKMKEKGDIPEGYSVSREKKERFSLILESASTNQTSMYLCASSFRQLAKNIQYFGAGTRLSVL.

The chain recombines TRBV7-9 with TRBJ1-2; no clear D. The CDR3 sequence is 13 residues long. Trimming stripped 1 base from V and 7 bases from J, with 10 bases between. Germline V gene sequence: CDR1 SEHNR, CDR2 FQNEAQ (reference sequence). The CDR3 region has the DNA TGTGCCAGCAGCTTAGACCCGACCCTTGGCTACACCTTC. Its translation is CASSLDPTLGYTF.

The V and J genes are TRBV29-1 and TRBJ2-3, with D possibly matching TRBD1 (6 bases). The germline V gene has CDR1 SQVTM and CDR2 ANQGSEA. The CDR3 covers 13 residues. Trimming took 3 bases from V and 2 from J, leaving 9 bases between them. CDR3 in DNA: TGCAGCGTTGAGACAGGAGACACAGATACGCAGTATTTT. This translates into CSVETGDTDTQYF.

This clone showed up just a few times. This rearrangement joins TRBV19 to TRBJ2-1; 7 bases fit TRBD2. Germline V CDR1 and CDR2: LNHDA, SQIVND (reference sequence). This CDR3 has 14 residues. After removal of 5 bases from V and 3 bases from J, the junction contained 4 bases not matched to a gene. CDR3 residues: CASSGGEGYNEQFF. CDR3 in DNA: TGTGCCAGTAGTGGGGGGGAGGGCTACAATGAGCAGTTCTTC.

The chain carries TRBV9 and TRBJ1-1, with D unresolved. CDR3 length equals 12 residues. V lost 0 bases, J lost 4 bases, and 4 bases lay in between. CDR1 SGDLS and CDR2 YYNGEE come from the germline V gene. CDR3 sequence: CASSVVSTEAFF. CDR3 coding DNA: TGTGCCAGCAGCGTAGTCAGCACTGAAGCTTTCTTT.

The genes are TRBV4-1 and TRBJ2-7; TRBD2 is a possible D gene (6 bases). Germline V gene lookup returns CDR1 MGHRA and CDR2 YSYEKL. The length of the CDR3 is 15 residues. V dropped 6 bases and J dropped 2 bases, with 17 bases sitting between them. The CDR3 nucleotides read TGCGCCAGCAGTCAGATCCATAGCGGACCCTACGAGCAGTACTTC. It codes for CASSQIHSGPYEQYF.

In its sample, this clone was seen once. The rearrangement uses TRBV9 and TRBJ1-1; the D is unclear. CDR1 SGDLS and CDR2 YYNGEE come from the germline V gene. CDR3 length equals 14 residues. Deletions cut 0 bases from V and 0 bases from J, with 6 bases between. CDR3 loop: CASSVEGLNTEAFF. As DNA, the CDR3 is TGTGCCAGCAGCGTAGAGGGCTTGAACACTGAAGCTTTCTTT.

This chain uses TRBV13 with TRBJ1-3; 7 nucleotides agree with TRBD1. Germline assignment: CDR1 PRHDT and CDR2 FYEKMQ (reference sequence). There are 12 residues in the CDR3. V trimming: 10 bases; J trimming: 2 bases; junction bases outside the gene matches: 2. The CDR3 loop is CANRGPGNTIYF. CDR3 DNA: TGTGCCAACAGGGGCCCTGGAAACACCATATATTTT.

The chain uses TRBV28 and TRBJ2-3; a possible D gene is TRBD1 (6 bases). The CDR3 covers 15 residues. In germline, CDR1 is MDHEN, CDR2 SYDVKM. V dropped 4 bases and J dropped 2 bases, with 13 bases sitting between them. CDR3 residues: CASSSLGTPTDTQYF. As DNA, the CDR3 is TGTGCCAGCAGTTCCCTGGGGACACCCACAGATACGCAGTATTTT.

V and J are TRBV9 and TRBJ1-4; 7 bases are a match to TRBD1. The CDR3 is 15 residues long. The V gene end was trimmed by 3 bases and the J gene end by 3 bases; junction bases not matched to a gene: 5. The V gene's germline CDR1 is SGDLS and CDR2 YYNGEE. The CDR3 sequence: CASSEYRGANEKLFF. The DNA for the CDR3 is TGTGCCAGCAGCGAGTACAGGGGAGCTAATGAAAAACTGTTTTTT.

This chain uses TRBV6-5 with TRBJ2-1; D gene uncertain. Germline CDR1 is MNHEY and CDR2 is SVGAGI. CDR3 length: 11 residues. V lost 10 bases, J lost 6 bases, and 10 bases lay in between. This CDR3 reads CATGPGNEQFF. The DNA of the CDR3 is TGTGCCACTGGTCCGGGCAATGAGCAGTTCTTC.

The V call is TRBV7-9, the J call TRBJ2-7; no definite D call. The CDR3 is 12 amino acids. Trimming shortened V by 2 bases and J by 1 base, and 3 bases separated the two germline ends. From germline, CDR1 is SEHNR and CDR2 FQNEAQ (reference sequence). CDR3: CASSLRSYEQYF. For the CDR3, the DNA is TGTGCCAGCAGCTTACGATCCTACGAGCAGTACTTC.

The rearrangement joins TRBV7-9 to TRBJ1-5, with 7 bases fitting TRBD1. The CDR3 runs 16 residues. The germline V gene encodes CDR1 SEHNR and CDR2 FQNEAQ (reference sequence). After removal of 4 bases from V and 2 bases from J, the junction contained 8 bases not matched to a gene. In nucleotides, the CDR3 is TGTGCCAGCAGCTCAGAGGGGGCAGGTCGCAATCAGCCCCAGCATTTT. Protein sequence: CASSSEGAGRNQPQHF.